This section outlines one TCR beta chain sequence together with its context. The antigen is undetermined. The entry originates in a study of T cells in Graves' hyperthyroidism and ophthalmopathy. Researchers took RNA transcripts and amplified the TCR beta CDR3 regions from them. TCR CDR3 regions were first amplified by RT-PCR with HTBI primers. TCRdb recomputed calls from the multiplex PCR reads with MiXCR, one row per CDR3 protein. The repertoire includes hundreds of thousands of distinct CDR3 sequences, 35% to 55% of them detected once, and roughly 8.2% sits in the top ten. Points from the study as a whole: Most thyroid clonotypes expanded above 0.001 were also detected in blood.

On the basis of clinical symptoms, serum thyroxine and TRAb, thyroid ultrasound and orbital computed tomography, diagnoses were made. This CDR3 region has 14 residues. V was trimmed by 0 bases and J by 7 bases, leaving 13 bases between them. Germline CDR1 DFQATT, CDR2 SNEGSKA (reference sequence). The receptor was derived from a woman between 18 and 29 years old with Graves' hyperthyroidism. The J gene is TRBJ1-5, the V gene TRBV20-1; a possible D gene is TRBD1 (6 bases). The material sequenced was peripheral blood or thyroid tissue (not recorded which). CDR3 in amino acids: CSAREGASAQPQHF. The CDR3 nucleotides read TGCAGTGCTAGAGAGGGGGCCAGTGCCCAGCCCCAGCATTTT.